These T cell receptor beta chains were read from a single sample in a study of blood T cell repertoires in COVID-19. Using immunoSEQ multiplex PCR, the repertoire was profiled, and TCRdb retains in-frame clones only, with some absent. The sample yields approximately 120,000 clones, around 89% seen once. Sequenced material: peripheral blood. The receptors come from a human donor with acute or convalescent COVID-19. The donor label of this sample is uncertain. Each CDR3 is given with its conserved first and last residue. The D gene is left open where the match is weak. Expanded clones are given a class, and other clones once, few, many or no size at all.

TRBV18	NA	TRBJ2-5	NA	16	TGTGCCAGCTCAGATACTCGGGTAACCCGTTTGGAGACCCAGTACTTC	CASSDTRVTRLETQYF
TRBV6-5	NA	TRBJ2-7	NA	15	TGTGCCAGCAGCCCCCCTGGGGCGAAATCCTACGAGCAGTACTTC	CASSPPGAKSYEQYF
TRBV6-5	TRBD1	TRBJ1-2	NA	15	TGTGCCAGCAGTTACGCGACAGGGGCGGCCTATGGCTACACCTTC	CASSYATGAAYGYTF
TRBV3-1/TRBV3-2	TRBD1	TRBJ1-2	NA	14	TGTGCCAGCAGCCACGGACAGGGAAACTATGGCTACACCTTC	CASSHGQGNYGYTF
TRBV9	NA	TRBJ2-3	NA	17	TGTGCCAGCAGCGTAGCTCGGAGCGATTACTACACAGATACGCAGTATTTT	CASSVARSDYYTDTQYF
TRBV11-2	TRBD2	TRBJ2-1	NA	18	TGTGCCACCAATCCGGGACTAGCGGGCCTTGAAACCCCCAATGAGCAGTTCTTC	CATNPGLAGLETPNEQFF
TRBV7-8	TRBD2	TRBJ2-4	NA	13	TGTGCCAGCAGTCTGGGGGCGGGAGGTTCTCAGTACTTC	CASSLGAGGSQYF
TRBV4-3	TRBD1	TRBJ1-4	NA	15	TGCGCCAGCAGCCCCGGGGACAGAGATAATGAAAAACTGTTTTTT	CASSPGDRDNEKLFF
TRBV7-6	TRBD2	TRBJ2-3	NA	13	TGTGCCAGCAGCTCACTAGCGGTAGATACGCAGTATTTT	CASSSLAVDTQYF
TRBV2	NA	TRBJ2-4	once	12	TGTGCCATTTGGACAGTCAAAAACATTCAGTACTTC	CAIWTVKNIQYF
TRBV7-3	TRBD1	TRBJ2-5	NA	15	TGTGCCAGCAGCCCCGGGACAGGGAGGATGGAGACCCAGTACTTC	CASSPGTGRMETQYF
TRBV28	NA	TRBJ1-4	NA	13	TGTGCCAGCAGTTTGGGGCAGAATGAAAAACTGTTTTTT	CASSLGQNEKLFF
TRBV12-3/TRBV12-4	NA	TRBJ1-2	NA	11	TGTGCCAGCAGTTTAGGCGGTGGCTACACCTTC	CASSLGGGYTF
TRBV16	TRBD2	TRBJ2-1	NA	18	TGTGCCAGCAGCCAACTGCCCCTCGGACTAGCGGGCAACAATGAGCAGTTCTTC	CASSQLPLGLAGNNEQFF
TRBV6-5	NA	TRBJ2-7	NA	14	TGTGCCAGCAAGGAGGCGGGGAGCTCCTACGAGCAGTACTTC	CASKEAGSSYEQYF
TRBV19	NA	TRBJ1-1	NA	15	TGTGCCAGTAGACCCCTCCTTGGGGGCGGCACTGAAGCTTTCTTT	CASRPLLGGGTEAFF
TRBV6-1	NA	TRBJ1-2	NA	14	TGTGCCAGCAGTGACGGGATTGTTAGGCCTGGCTACACCTTC	CASSDGIVRPGYTF
TRBV10-3	NA	TRBJ1-1	NA	13	TGTGCCATCAGTGAACAGGGAAATACTGAAGCTTTCTTT	CAISEQGNTEAFF
TRBV7-9	NA	TRBJ2-1	few	14	TGTGCCAGCAGCTTAGTTTGGCGGGGCCATGAGCAGTTCTTC	CASSLVWRGHEQFF
TRBV6-5	NA	TRBJ2-7	NA	12	TGTGCCAGCAGCCTGACAGTATACGAGCAGTACTTC	CASSLTVYEQYF
TRBV4-3	TRBD1	TRBJ2-2	NA	18	TGCGCCAGCAGCCCGACCGGGACAGGATACATTGGCACCGGGGAGCTGTTTTTT	CASSPTGTGYIGTGELFF
TRBV9	NA	TRBJ1-2	NA	17	TGTGCCAGCAGCGTAGACGCCAGGGGTTATTTGAGCTATGGCTACACCTTC	CASSVDARGYLSYGYTF
TRBV6-6	NA	TRBJ2-5	few	15	TGTGCCAGCAGTTTCCGTGGGGGGATAAAAGAGACCCAGTACTTC	CASSFRGGIKETQYF
TRBV27	NA	TRBJ2-1	NA	15	TGTGCCAGCAGTTTATCCCAGACAGGTAAAACTGAGCAGTTCTTC	CASSLSQTGKTEQFF
TRBV27	TRBD1	TRBJ1-1	few	14	TGTGCCAGCAGTTTAGCACAGGGGCTTACTGAAGCTTTCTTT	CASSLAQGLTEAFF
TRBV28	TRBD1	TRBJ1-2	NA	17	TGTGCCAGCAGCACAGTTCTGACAGGGACAGGTCGCTATGGCTACACCTTC	CASSTVLTGTGRYGYTF
TRBV12-5	TRBD1	TRBJ1-1	NA	16	TGTGCTAGTGGCAAGACAGGGAGTCTCCCGAACACTGAAGCTTTCTTT	CASGKTGSLPNTEAFF
TRBV29-1	NA	TRBJ1-1	NA	16	TGCAGCGGTACGAATTATTACGGGACACACAACACTGAAGCTTTCTTT	CSGTNYYGTHNTEAFF